A selection of T cell receptor beta chains follows, all from one sample in a study of T cells in Graves' hyperthyroidism and ophthalmopathy. Each CDR3 protein is one row after TCRdb ran MiXCR on the multiplex PCR reads. Of 330,000 or so distinct CDR3 sequences in the sample, over 15% are singletons; the top ten hold less than 20%. Sequenced material: blood. These receptors originate from a woman in her 40s with Graves' ophthalmopathy. The CDR3 runs from the conserved cysteine through the conserved F or W. The D gene is left open where the match is weak. Size is omitted from some rows. Given values are once, few, many or a class for expanded clones.

>.|TRBJ1-5|many|TRBV3-1
CASSQARNQPQHF
TGTGCCAGCAGCCAAGCTCGCAATCAGCCCCAGCATTTT
>TRBD1|TRBJ1-5|many|TRBV19
CASSRTGTSNQPQHF
TGTGCCAGTAGTCGGACAGGGACTAGCAATCAGCCCCAGCATTTT
>.|TRBJ1-1|.|TRBV6-1
CASSEYLGREAFF
TGTGCCAGCAGTGAATACCTGGGGAGAGAAGCTTTCTTT
>.|TRBJ2-5|many|TRBV20-1
CSAPLRGRQETQYF
TGCAGTGCTCCTTTGCGAGGGAGGCAAGAGACCCAGTACTTC
>.|TRBJ1-5|many|TRBV12-3/TRBV12-4
CASSLRGLGNQPQHF
TGTGCCAGCAGTTTAAGAGGGCTAGGCAATCAGCCCCAGCATTTT
>.|TRBJ2-2|many|TRBV6-5
CASSYSLGNTGELFF
TGTGCCAGCAGTTATTCTCTCGGGAACACCGGGGAGCTGTTTTTT
>TRBD2|TRBJ2-3|many|TRBV28
CASSSFGGRSTDTQYF
TGTGCCAGCAGTTCCTTCGGCGGGAGGTCCACAGATACGCAGTATTTT
>.|TRBJ2-5|many|TRBV29-1
CSLASRGETQYF
TGCAGCCTGGCGTCCAGGGGAGAGACCCAGTACTTC
>.|TRBJ2-7|many|TRBV12-3/TRBV12-4
CASSPPWGDPYEQYF
TGTGCCAGCAGCCCTCCGTGGGGGGACCCCTACGAGCAGTACTTC
>.|TRBJ2-7|.|TRBV7-3
CASESGAGGVLYEQYF
TGTGCCAGCGAGTCGGGGGCGGGCGGGGTCCTCTACGAGCAGTACTTC
>.|TRBJ2-7|many|TRBV6-1
CASSEEFYEQYF
TGTGCCAGCAGTGAAGAGTTCTACGAGCAGTACTTC
>.|TRBJ2-7|many|TRBV7-8
CASSLVYSDEQYF
TGTGCCAGCAGCTTAGTATATTCGGACGAGCAGTACTTC
>TRBD1|TRBJ1-4|many|TRBV7-8
CASRPDRAGEKLFF
TGTGCCAGCAGGCCCGACAGGGCAGGGGAAAAACTGTTTTTT
>.|TRBJ1-1|few|TRBV19
CASSIQHTNTEAFF
TGTGCCAGTAGTATCCAACACACGAACACTGAAGCTTTCTTT
>TRBD2|TRBJ2-7|many|TRBV7-2
CASSLGASGRAEQYF
TGTGCCAGCAGCTTAGGGGCTAGCGGGAGAGCTGAGCAGTACTTC
>TRBD1|TRBJ2-7|few|TRBV28
CASSLGGQGAREQYF
TGTGCCAGCAGTTTAGGCGGACAGGGGGCGCGGGAGCAGTACTTC
>.|TRBJ1-5|many|TRBV19
CASRTGGRISNQPQHF
TGTGCCAGTAGGACGGGGGGCCGAATTAGCAATCAGCCCCAGCATTTT
>TRBD2|TRBJ2-2|many|TRBV10-1
CASSSRLAEGGELFF
TGCGCCAGCAGCTCGAGACTAGCGGAAGGTGGGGAGCTGTTTTTT
>TRBD2|TRBJ2-7|many|TRBV6-5
CASRAGGGYEQYF
TGTGCCAGCAGAGCGGGAGGGGGCTACGAGCAGTACTTC
>.|TRBJ2-7|many|TRBV7-2
CASSYPGAEQYF
TGTGCCAGCAGCTACCCGGGTGCGGAGCAGTACTTC
>.|TRBJ2-4|many|TRBV20-1
CSADYRQRNIQYF
TGCAGTGCTGATTACAGACAGCGAAACATTCAGTACTTC
>TRBD2|TRBJ2-2|many|TRBV29-1
CTFLAANTGELFF
TGCACCTTTCTAGCGGCTAACACCGGGGAGCTGTTTTTT